Following are 14 T cell receptor beta chains from one sample sequenced in a study of glioma-infiltrating T cells. Using RNA template, CDR3s of TCR alpha and beta were amplified with iRepertoire arm-PCR. A single record per CDR3 protein comes from TCRdb applying MiXCR to the multiplex PCR reads. This repertoire shows some 90,000 distinct CDR3 sequences, roughly 40% found once; its top ten account for less than 45%. Sequencing was done on a sample of glioma tissue, nonneoplastic brain tissue, or PBMCs (not recorded which). All receptors derive from a human donor with low-grade glioma or glioblastoma, undergoing nonglioma brain surgery, or in good health (not recorded which).

The chain couples TRBV6-9 to TRBJ2-1; perhaps TRBD2 as D (5 bases). CDR1 and CDR2 from the germline V gene are MNHGY and SVAAGI. The CDR3 sequence is 16 residues long. The germline V and J ends were trimmed by 3 bases and 7 bases, with 19 bases remaining between them. The CDR3 DNA sequence: TGTGCCAGCAGTTACAGCGACGCGGAAACGGGGAATGAGCAGTTCTTC. Its protein product is CASSYSDAETGNEQFF.

The sample holds many counts of this clonotype. The chain uses TRBV5-1 and TRBJ2-3, with 12 positions matching TRBD1. Trimming at V came to 4 bases and at J to 2 bases, leaving 2 bases not matched to a gene. Germline V gene data show CDR1 as SGHRS and CDR2 as YFSETQ. The CDR3 loop spans 15 amino acids. CDR3 sequence (DNA): TGCGCCAGCAGCCGGGACAGGGGGCTCACAGATACGCAGTATTTT. Translating it yields CASSRDRGLTDTQYF.

The CDR3 loop is CASRPGWTPNTEAFF. DNA for the CDR3: TGTGCCAGCAGACCTGGCTGGACACCGAACACTGAAGCTTTCTTT. The chain carries TRBV6-1 and TRBJ1-1; D is possibly TRBD1 (5 bases). V was cut by 6 bases and J by 1 base, with 15 bases left in between. This CDR3 is built from 15 residues. Per germline, CDR1 MNHNS and CDR2 SASEGT.

Points on this clonotype: This sequence may be a read error, since a much larger clone differs from it by one base. The chain carries TRBV5-6 and TRBJ2-1, with TRBD2 identical over 8 bases. There are 14 residues in the CDR3. Germline loops: CDR1 SGHDT, CDR2 YYEEEE. The junction had 14 bases not matched to a gene; V was cut back by 5 bases and J by 13 bases. DNA of the CDR3: TGTGCCAGCAGACTTACGGCGGGGGGAGAGACCCAGTTCTTC. It encodes CASRLTAGGETQFF.

V is TRBV6-2 or TRBV6-3 and J is TRBJ2-7; 10 bases line up with TRBD2. The CDR3 is made up of 12 amino acids. The V segment lost 4 bases and the J segment 9 bases; nucleotides outside the gene matches: 3. The germline CDR1 and CDR2 sequences are MNHEY and SVGEGT. CDR3 loop: CASSFASGGQYF. Written as DNA, the CDR3 is TGTGCCAGCAGTTTCGCTAGCGGGGGGCAGTACTTC.

The chain combines TRBV6-5 with TRBJ2-1, with D maybe TRBD2 (6 bases). This CDR3 is built from 18 residues. In germline, CDR1 is MNHEY, CDR2 SVGAGI. The V end was cut by 0 bases, the J end by 0 bases, with 15 bases between. CDR3 loop: CASSYSTIGSSSYNEQFF. The CDR3 nucleotides are TGTGCCAGCAGTTACTCGACTATCGGGAGTTCCTCCTACAATGAGCAGTTCTTC.

This clonotype showed up many times. This chain connects TRBV5-1 to TRBJ2-3, with D unclear. The CDR3 has 15 amino acids. With 4 bases removed from V and 0 bases from J, the gap between germline ends came to 12 bases. The germline gives CDR1 SGHRS, CDR2 YFSETQ. In DNA, the CDR3 is TGCGCCAGCAGCCCTGGAGCAGCTAGCACAGATACGCAGTATTTT. Protein product: CASSPGAASTDTQYF.

V usage is TRBV2 and J usage is TRBJ2-1, with 11 nucleotides matching TRBD2. CDR1 and CDR2 (germline): SNHLY, FYNNEI. The CDR3 sequence is 15 residues long. With V trimmed by 6 bases and J by 8 bases, 9 bases remained unmatched. CDR3 protein: CASSQNSGRAHEQFF. The CDR3 coding sequence is TGTGCCAGCAGCCAAAATAGCGGGAGGGCCCATGAGCAGTTCTTC.

This clonotype came up many times. The genes are TRBV10-2 and TRBJ2-2; 8 nucleotides line up with TRBD1. The length of the CDR3 is 14 residues. The germline gives CDR1 WSHSY, CDR2 SAAADI. Trimming at V came to 6 bases and at J to 0 bases, leaving 0 bases not matched to a gene. DNA for the CDR3: TGCGCCAGCAGGACAGGGGCGAACACCGGGGAGCTGTTTTTT. This sequence encodes CASRTGANTGELFF.

Points on this clonotype: Germline is not matched at one junction end, which may reflect a read error. The chain has TRBV27 and TRBJ2-1, with 11 bases fitting TRBD2. Germline CDR1 reads MNHEY; CDR2 reads SMNVEV (reference sequence). This CDR3 comprises 16 residues. As DNA, the CDR3 is TGCGCCAGCAGTCAACCTCTAGCGGGGGGACCCAATGAGCAGTTCTTC. Residues: CASSQPLAGGPNEQFF.

Many counts were recorded for this clonotype. The chain combines TRBV4-1 with TRBJ2-1; 7 nucleotides agree with TRBD2. Losses at the gene ends were 0 bases for V and 10 bases for J; bases not matched to a gene: 15. CDR1 is MGHRA and CDR2 is YSYEKL in the germline V gene. The CDR3 length is 17 residues. The CDR3 sequence is CASSQEVRLAAAPEQFF. The CDR3 bases are TGCGCCAGCAGCCAAGAAGTAAGGCTAGCGGCCGCCCCGGAGCAGTTCTTC.

The chain employs TRBV20-1 and TRBJ1-5, with 8 bases aligning to TRBD1. After removal of 6 bases from V and 2 bases from J, the junction contained 3 bases not matched to a gene. The CDR3 runs to 13 residues. The V gene's germline CDR1 is DFQATT and CDR2 SNEGSKA (reference sequence). The CDR3 reads CSATGQGNQPQHF. The DNA for the CDR3 is TGCAGTGCGACGGGACAGGGCAATCAGCCCCAGCATTTT.

The chain carries TRBV19 and TRBJ2-5; no firm D call. Per the germline V gene, CDR1 is LNHDA and CDR2 is SQIVND (reference sequence). The CDR3 runs 14 residues. V was trimmed by 5 bases and J by 5 bases, leaving 15 bases between them. The CDR3 loop reads CASSGVRLVETQYF. The CDR3, as DNA: TGTGCCAGTAGTGGAGTCCGGCTTGTGGAGACCCAGTACTTC.

This clonotype came up many times. The chain joins TRBV10-3 to TRBJ1-5, with D unresolved. The germline V and J ends were trimmed by 3 bases and 1 base, with 10 bases remaining between them. The CDR3 spans 15 residues. Germline V CDR1 and CDR2: ENHRY, SYGVKD. CDR3 sequence (DNA): TGTGCCATCAGTGATGTCCGGGTAAGCAATCAGCCCCAGCATTTT. Translating it yields CAISDVRVSNQPQHF.